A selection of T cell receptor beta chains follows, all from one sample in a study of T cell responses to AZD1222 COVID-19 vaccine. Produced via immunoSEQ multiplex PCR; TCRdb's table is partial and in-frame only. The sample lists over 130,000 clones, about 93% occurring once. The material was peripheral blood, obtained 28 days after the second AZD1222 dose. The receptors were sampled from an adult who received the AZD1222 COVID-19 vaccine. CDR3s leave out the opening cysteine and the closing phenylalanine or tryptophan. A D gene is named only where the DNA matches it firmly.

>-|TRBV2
ASSGVDYGYT
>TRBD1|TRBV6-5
ASSRTGGSEAF
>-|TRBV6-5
ASSPDRSAGDTQY
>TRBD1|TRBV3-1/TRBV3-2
ASSQGTGAVETQY
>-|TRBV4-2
ASSPQGRATNEKLF
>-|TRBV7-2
ASSERATNEKLF
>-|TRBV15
ATSRELAGGLEGYT
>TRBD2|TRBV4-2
ASSQDWGFSGSDTQY
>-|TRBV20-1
SAFIALGAF
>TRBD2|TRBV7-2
ASSWTSGSSVTGELF
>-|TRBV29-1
SVYILGGYT
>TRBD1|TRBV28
ASSSPTPRDSDYGYT
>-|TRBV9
ASSHDAGPYEQY
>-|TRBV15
ATSRLPTGGGYGYT
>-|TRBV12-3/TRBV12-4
ASSVFYEQY
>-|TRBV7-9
ASSPPRGQPQH
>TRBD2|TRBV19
ASSLASGRALETQY
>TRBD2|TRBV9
ASSVAGGPVWELF